This is a list of T cell receptor beta chains from one sample in a study of cytomegalovirus exposure and HLA in healthy donors. Sequenced by immunoSEQ multiplex PCR; TCRdb stores in-frame clones only, minus some. The table has roughly 140,000 clones, roughly 81% seen once; the top ten hold less than 2.5%. Sequenced input: PBMCs. The source is a young woman in good health and CMV-seronegative. Each CDR3 is given without its conserved first and last residue. A D gene is named only where the DNA matches it firmly. Size values are once, few and many counts, or a class for expanded clones, and some rows have none.

j_gene | d_gene | v_gene | len | abundance | CDR3aa
TRBJ2-7 | - | TRBV5-5 | 13 | - | ASSLRHGYSYEQY
TRBJ1-3 | - | TRBV2 | 13 | few | ASTPGGVRGNTIY
- | TRBD1 | TRBV7-7 | 13 | - | ASSLQGQGGYEQY
TRBJ2-1 | TRBD1 | TRBV6-1 | 11 | - | ASSRQGSREQF
TRBJ1-2 | TRBD1 | TRBV5-1 | 12 | - | ASSLTGQFYGYT
TRBJ1-1 | TRBD1 | TRBV11-3 | 11 | - | ASSLNRGTEAF
TRBJ2-2 | - | TRBV6-5 | 11 | - | ASRSRGTGELF
TRBJ1-2 | TRBD1 | TRBV5-4 | 11 | - | ASSSDRDYGYT
TRBJ2-7 | - | TRBV5-1 | 12 | - | ASSLVEGTGEQY
TRBJ2-2 | TRBD2 | TRBV7-9 | 15 | - | ASSVGGSSVNTGELF
TRBJ2-7 | - | TRBV18 | 11 | - | ASSPGSSYEQY
TRBJ2-5 | TRBD1 | TRBV29-1 | 11 | - | SVRTGSGETQY
TRBJ2-2 | TRBD2 | TRBV6-5 | 11 | - | ASSQTSAGELF